Sequencing of this T cell receptor (beta chain) was carried out in a study of T cell responses to AZD1222 COVID-19 vaccine. The repertoire was sequenced with immunoSEQ multiplex PCR; TCRdb's copy has only in-frame clones and lacks some. The sample consists of tens of thousands of clones, roughly 85% of them appearing once. Details on this clone: Its antigen is not identified.

The CDR3 sequence is 13 residues long. V lost 4 bases and J lost 10, with 11 bases in between. The germline V gene encodes CDR1 MRHNA and CDR2 SNTAGT. Points from the study as a whole: There were mostly white British donors and more females than males, and clonal diversity was possibly underestimated. Only after the peak T cell response were repertoires sampled. Reports indicate that nearly half of spike-specific TCRs are directed at unmutated variant regions.

The sequence was obtained from an adult in good health. The chain carries TRBV6-4 and TRBJ1-6; the D is unclear. Material: peripheral blood, obtained on day 0 of AZD1222 vaccination. The chain's CDR3 is CASSVPGLSPLHF. As DNA, the CDR3 is TGTGCCAGCAGTGTCCCAGGATTGTCACCCCTCCACTTT.